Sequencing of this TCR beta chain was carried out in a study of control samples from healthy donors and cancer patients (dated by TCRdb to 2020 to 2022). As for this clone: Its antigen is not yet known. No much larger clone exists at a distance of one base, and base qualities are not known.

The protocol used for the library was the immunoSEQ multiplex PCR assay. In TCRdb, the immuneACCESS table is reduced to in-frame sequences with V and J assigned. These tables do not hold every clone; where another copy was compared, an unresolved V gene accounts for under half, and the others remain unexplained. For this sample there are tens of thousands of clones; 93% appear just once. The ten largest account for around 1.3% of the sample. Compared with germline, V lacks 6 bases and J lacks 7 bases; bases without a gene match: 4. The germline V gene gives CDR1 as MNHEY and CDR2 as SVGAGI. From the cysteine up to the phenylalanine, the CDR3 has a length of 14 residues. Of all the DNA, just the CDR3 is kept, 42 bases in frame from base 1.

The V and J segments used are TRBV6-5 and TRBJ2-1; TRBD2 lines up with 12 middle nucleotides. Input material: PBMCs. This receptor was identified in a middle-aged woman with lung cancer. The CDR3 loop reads CASSRLAGANEQFF. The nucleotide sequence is TGTGCCAGCAGCCGACTAGCGGGGGCGAATGAGCAGTTCTTC.